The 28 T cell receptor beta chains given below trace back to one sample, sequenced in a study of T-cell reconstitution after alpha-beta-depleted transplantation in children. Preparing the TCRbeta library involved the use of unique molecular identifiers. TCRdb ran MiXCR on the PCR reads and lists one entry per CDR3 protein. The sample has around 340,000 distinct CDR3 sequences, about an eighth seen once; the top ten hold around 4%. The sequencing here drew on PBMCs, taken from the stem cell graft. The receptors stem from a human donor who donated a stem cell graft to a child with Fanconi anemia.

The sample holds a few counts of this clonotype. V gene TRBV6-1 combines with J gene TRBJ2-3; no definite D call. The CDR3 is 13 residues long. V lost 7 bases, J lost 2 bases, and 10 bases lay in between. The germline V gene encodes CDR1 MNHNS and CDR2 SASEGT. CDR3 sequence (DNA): TGTGCCAGCATGCGTCTGCCCACAGATACGCAGTATTTT. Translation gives CASMRLPTDTQYF.

Here the CDR3 DNA reads TGTGCCAGTAGAGGGTATGGACTTGCCTACAATGAGCAGTTCTTC. Encoded protein: CASRGYGLAYNEQFF. The chain recombines TRBV19 with TRBJ2-1; D perhaps matches TRBD2 (5 bases). Deletions cut 6 bases from V and 2 bases from J, with 14 bases between. Germline V CDR1 and CDR2: LNHDA, SQIVND (reference sequence). The CDR3 sequence is 15 residues long.

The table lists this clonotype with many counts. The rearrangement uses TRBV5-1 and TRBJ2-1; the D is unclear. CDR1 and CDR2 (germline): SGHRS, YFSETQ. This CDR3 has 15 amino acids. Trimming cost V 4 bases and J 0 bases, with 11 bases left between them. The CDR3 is CASSAYGSSYNEQFF. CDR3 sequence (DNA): TGCGCCAGCAGCGCGTACGGAAGCTCCTACAATGAGCAGTTCTTC.

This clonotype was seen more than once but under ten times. The CDR3 here is CASRSLPPYGTEAFF. CDR3 nucleotide sequence: TGTGCCAGCAGGTCGCTGCCCCCCTACGGCACTGAAGCTTTCTTT. The J gene is TRBJ1-1, the V gene TRBV27; D is ambiguous. Germline CDR1 and CDR2: MNHEY and SMNVEV (reference sequence). This CDR3 is 15 amino acids long. The V end was cut by 6 bases, the J end by 4 bases, with 18 bases between.

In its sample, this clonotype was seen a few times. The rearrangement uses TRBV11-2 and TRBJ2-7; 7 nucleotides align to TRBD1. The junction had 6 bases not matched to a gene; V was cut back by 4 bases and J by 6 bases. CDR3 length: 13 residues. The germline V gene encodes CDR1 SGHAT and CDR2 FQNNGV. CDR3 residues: CASSSNGQVEQYV. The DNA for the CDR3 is TGTGCCAGCAGCTCGAACGGACAGGTCGAGCAGTACGTC.

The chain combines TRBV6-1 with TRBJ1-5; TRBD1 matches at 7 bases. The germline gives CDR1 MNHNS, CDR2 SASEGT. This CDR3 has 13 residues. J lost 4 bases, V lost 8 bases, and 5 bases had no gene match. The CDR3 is CASALTGNQPQHF. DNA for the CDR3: TGTGCCAGCGCGCTGACAGGGAATCAGCCCCAGCATTTT.

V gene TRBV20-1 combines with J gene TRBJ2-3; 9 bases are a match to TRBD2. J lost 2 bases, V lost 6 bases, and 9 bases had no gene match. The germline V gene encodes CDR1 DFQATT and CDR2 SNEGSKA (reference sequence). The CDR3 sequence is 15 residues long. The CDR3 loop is CSAYERGAYTDTQYF. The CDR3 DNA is TGCAGTGCCTACGAGCGGGGGGCCTACACAGATACGCAGTATTTT.

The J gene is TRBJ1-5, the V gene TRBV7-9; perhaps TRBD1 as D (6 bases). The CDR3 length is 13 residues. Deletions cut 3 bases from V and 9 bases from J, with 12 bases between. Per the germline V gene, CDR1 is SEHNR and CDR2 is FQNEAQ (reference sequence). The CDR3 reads CASSFGGAGPQHF. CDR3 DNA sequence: TGTGCCAGCAGCTTCGGGGGGGCAGGGCCCCAGCATTTT.

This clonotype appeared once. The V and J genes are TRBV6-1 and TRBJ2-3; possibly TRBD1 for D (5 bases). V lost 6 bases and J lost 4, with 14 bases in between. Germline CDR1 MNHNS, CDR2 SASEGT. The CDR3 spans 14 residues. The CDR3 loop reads CASRERVTADTQYF. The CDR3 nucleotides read TGTGCCAGCAGGGAAAGGGTGACAGCAGATACGCAGTATTTT.

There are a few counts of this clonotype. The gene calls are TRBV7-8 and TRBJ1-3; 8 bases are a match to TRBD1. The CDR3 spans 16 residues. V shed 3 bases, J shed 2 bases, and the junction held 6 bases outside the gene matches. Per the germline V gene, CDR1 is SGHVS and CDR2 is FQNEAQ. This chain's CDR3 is CASSFSDRGAGNTIYF. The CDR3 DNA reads TGTGCCAGCAGCTTCTCCGACAGGGGAGCTGGAAACACCATATATTTT.

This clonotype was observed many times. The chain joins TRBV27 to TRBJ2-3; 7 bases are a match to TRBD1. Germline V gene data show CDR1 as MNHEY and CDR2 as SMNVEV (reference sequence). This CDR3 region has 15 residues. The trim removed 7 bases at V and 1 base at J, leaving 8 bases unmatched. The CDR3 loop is CASTDRQGGTDTQYF. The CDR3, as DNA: TGTGCCAGCACCGACCGACAGGGAGGCACAGATACGCAGTATTTT.

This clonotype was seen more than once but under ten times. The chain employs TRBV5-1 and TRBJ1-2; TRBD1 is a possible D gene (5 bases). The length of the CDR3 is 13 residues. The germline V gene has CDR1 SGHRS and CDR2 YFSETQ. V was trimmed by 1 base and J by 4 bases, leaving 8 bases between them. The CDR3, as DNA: TGCGCCAGCAGCTTGTTCCAGGGCTATGGCTACACCTTC. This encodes CASSLFQGYGYTF.

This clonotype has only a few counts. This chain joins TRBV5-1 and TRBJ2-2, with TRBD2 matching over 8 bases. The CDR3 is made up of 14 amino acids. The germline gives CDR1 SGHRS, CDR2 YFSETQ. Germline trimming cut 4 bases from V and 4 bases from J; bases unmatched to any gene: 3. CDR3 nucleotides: TGCGCCAGCAGCCCCACTAGCGGCACCGGGGAGCTGTTTTTT. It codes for CASSPTSGTGELFF.

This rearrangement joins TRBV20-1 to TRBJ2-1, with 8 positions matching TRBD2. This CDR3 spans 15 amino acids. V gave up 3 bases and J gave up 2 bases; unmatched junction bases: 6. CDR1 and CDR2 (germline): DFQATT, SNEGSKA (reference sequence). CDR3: CSASWAGGPYNEQFF. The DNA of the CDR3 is TGCAGTGCTAGTTGGGCGGGGGGCCCCTACAATGAGCAGTTCTTC.

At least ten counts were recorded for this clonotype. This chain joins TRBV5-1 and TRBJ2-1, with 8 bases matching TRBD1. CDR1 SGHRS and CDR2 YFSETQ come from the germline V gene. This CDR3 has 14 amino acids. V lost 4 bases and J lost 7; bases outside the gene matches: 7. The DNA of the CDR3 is TGCGCCAGCAGCAGGCAGGACAGGGAAAATGAGCAGTTCTTC. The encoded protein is CASSRQDRENEQFF.

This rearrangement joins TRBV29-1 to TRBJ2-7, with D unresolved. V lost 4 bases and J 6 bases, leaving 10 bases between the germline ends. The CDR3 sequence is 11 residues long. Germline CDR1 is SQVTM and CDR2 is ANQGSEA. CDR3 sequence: CSVVSVGEQYF. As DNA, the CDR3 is TGCAGCGTTGTAAGTGTTGGCGAGCAGTACTTC.

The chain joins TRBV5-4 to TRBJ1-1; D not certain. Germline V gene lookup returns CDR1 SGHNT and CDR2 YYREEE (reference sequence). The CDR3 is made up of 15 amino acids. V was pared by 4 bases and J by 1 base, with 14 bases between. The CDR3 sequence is CASSTIRGGNTEAFF. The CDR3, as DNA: TGTGCCAGCAGCACAATCCGGGGAGGGAACACTGAAGCTTTCTTT.

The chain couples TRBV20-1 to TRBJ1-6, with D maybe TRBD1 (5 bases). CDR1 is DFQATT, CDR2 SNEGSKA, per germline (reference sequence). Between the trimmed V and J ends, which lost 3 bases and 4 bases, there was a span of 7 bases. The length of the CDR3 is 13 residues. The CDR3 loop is CSARTVYNSPLHF. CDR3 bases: TGCAGTGCTAGGACAGTTTATAATTCACCCCTCCACTTT.

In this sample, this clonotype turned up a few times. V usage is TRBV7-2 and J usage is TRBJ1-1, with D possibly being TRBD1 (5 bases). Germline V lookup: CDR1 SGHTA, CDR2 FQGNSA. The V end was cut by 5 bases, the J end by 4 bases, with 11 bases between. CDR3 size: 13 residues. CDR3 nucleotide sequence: TGTGCCAGCAGCACGTCGACAGTCACTGAAGCTTTCTTT. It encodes CASSTSTVTEAFF.

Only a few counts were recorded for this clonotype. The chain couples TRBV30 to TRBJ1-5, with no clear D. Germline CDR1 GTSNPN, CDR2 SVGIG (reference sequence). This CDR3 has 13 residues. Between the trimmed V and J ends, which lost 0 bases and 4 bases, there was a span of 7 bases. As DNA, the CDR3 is TGTGCCTGGAGTGTAATGGAAAATCAGCCCCAGCATTTT. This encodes CAWSVMENQPQHF.

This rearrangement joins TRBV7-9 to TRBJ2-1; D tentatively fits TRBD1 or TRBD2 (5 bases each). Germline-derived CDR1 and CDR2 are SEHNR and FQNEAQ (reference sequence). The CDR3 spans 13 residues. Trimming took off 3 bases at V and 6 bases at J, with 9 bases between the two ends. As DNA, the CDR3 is TGTGCCAGCAGCTTCCCCGGGGCCAATGAGCAGTTCTTC. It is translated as CASSFPGANEQFF.

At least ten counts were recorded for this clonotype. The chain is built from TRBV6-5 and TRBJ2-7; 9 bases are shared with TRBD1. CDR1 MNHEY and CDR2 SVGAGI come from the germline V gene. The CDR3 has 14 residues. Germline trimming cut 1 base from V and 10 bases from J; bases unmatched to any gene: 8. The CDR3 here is CASSYYPGQGAQYV. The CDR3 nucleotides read TGTGCCAGCAGTTACTATCCGGGACAGGGAGCTCAGTACGTC.

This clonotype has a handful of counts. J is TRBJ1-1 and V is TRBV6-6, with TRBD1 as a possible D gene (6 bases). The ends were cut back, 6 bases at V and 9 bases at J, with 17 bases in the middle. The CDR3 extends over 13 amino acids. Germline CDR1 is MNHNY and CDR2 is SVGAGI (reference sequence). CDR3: CASSPNAGTQAFF. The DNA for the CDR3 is TGTGCCAGCAGCCCCAACGCGGGGACACAAGCTTTCTTT.

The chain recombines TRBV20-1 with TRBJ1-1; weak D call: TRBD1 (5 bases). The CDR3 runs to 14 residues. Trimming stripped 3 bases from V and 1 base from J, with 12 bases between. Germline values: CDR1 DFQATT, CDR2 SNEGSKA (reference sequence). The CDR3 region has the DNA TGCAGTGCTAGTTCGGGGCTACAGAACACTGAAGCTTTCTTT. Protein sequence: CSASSGLQNTEAFF.

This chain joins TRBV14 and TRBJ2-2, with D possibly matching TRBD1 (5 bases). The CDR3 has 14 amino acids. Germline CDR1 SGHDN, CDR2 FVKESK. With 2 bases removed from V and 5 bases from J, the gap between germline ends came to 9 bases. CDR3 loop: CASSQFRGTGELFF. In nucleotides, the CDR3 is TGTGCCAGCAGCCAATTTAGGGGAACCGGGGAGCTGTTTTTT.

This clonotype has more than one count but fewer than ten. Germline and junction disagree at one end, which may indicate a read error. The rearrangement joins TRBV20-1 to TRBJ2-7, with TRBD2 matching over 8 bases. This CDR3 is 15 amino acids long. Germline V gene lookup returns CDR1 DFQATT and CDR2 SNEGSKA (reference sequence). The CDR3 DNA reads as TGCAGTGCCGAAGCGGGTGCGGGGGGTTCCTCCGAGCAGTACTTC. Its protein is CSAEAGAGGSSEQYF.

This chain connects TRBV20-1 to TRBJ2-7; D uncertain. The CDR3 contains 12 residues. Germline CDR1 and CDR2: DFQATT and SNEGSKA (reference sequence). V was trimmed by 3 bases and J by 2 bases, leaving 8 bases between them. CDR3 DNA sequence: TGCAGTGCTAGTAGCAGCCCCTACGAGCAGTACTTC. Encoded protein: CSASSSPYEQYF.

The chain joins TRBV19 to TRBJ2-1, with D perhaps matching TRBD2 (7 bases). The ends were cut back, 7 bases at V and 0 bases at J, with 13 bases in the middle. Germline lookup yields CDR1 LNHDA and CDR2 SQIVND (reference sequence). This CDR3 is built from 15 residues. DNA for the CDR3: TGTGCCAGTAAGGAGGGGGGGAGCTCCTACAATGAGCAGTTCTTC. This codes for CASKEGGSSYNEQFF.